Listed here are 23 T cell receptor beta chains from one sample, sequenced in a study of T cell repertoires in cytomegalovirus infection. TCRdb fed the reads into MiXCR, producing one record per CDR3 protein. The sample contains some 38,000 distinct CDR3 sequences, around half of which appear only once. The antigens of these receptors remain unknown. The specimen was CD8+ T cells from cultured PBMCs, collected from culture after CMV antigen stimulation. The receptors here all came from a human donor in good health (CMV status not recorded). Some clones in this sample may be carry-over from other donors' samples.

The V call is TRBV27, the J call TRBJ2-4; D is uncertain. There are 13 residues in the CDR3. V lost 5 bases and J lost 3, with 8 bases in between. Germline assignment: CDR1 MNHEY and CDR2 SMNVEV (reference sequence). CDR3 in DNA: TGTGCCAGCAGTCCCGGCGGCAAAAACATTCAGTACTTC. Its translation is CASSPGGKNIQYF.

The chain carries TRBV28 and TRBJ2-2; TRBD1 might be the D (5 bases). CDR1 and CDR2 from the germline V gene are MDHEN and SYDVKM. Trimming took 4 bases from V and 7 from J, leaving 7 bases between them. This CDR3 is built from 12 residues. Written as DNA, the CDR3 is TGTGCCAGCAGTTATGACAGCGGGGAGCTGTTTTTT. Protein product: CASSYDSGELFF.

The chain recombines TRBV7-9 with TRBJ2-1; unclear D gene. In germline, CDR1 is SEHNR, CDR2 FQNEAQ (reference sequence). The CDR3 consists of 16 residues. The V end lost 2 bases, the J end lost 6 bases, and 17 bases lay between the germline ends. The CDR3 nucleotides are TGTGCCAGCAGCTTACCCGGGCCGCTTGGGCCCAATGAGCAGTTCTTC. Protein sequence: CASSLPGPLGPNEQFF.

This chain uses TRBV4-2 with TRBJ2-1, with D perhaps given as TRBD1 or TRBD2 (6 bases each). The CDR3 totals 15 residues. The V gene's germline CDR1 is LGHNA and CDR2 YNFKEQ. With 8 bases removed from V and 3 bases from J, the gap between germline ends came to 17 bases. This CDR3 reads CASGLDEGGYNEQFF. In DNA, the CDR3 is TGTGCCAGCGGACTTGATGAGGGGGGCTACAATGAGCAGTTCTTC.

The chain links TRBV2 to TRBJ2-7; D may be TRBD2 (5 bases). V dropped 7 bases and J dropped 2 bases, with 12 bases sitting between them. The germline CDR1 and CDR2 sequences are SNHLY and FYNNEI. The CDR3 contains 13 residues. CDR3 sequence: CASMDFYPYEQYF. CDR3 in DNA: TGTGCCAGCATGGACTTTTACCCCTACGAGCAGTACTTC. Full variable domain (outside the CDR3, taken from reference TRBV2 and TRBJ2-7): EPEVTQTPSHQVTQMGQEVILRCVPISNHLYFYWYRQILGQKVEFLVSFYNNEISEKSEIFDDQFSVERPDGSNFTLKIRSTKLEDSAMYFCASMDFYPYEQYFGPGTRLTVT.

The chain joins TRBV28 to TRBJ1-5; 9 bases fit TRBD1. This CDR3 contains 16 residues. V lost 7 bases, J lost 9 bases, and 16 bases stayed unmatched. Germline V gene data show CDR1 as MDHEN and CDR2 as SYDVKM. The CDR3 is CASTNNRRDRARPQHF. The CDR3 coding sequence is TGTGCCAGCACCAACAACCGCCGGGACAGGGCACGGCCCCAGCATTTT.

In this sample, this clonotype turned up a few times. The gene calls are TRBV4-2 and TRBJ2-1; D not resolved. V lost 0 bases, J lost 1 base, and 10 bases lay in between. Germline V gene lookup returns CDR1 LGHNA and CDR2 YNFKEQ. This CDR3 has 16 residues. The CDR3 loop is CASSQEWTGSYNEQFF. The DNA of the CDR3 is TGTGCCAGCAGCCAAGAGTGGACGGGTTCCTACAATGAGCAGTTCTTC.

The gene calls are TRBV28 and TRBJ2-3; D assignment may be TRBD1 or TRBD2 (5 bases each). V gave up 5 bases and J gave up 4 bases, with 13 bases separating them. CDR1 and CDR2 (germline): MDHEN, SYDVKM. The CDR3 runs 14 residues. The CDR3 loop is CASSEAGTPDTQYF. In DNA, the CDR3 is TGTGCCAGCAGTGAAGCAGGGACGCCAGATACGCAGTATTTT.

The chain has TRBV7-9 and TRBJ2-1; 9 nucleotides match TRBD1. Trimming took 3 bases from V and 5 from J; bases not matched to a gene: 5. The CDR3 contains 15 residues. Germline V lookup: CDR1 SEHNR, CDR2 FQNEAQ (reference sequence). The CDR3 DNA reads TGTGCCAGCAGCTTTGGGGACAGGGACCACAATGAGCAGTTCTTC. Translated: CASSFGDRDHNEQFF.

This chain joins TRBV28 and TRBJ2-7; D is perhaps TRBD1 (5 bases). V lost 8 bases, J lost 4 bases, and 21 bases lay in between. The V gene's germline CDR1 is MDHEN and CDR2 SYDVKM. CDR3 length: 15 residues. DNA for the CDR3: TGTGCCAGCTCTTTTAGGGGCAGGGTGGGATACGAGCAGTACTTC. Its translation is CASSFRGRVGYEQYF.

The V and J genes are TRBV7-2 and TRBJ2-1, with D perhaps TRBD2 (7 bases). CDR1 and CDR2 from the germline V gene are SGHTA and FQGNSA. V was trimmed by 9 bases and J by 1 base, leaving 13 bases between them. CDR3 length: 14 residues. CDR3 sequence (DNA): TGTGCCAGGGGGGGGCGGGATTCCTACAATGAGCAGTTCTTC. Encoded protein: CARGGRDSYNEQFF. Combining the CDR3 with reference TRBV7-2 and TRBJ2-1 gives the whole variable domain GAGVSQSPSNKVTEKGKDVELRCDPISGHTALYWYRQSLGQGLEFLIYFQGNSAPDKSGLPSDRFSAERTGGSVSTLTIQRTQQEDSAVYLCARGGRDSYNEQFFGPGTRLTVL.

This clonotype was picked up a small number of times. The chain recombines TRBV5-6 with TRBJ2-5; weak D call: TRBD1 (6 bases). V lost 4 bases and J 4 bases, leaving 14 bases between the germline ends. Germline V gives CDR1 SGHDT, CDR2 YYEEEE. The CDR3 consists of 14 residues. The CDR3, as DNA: TGTGCCAGCAGCCCAAGGACAGCGAGAGAGACCCAGTACTTC. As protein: CASSPRTARETQYF.

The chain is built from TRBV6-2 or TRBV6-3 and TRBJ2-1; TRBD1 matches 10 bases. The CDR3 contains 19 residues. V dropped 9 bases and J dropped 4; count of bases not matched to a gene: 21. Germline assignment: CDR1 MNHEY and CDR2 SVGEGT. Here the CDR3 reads CASPKRDRGIFGKYNEQFF. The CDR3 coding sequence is TGTGCCAGTCCGAAAAGGGACAGGGGTATCTTTGGGAAATACAATGAGCAGTTCTTC.

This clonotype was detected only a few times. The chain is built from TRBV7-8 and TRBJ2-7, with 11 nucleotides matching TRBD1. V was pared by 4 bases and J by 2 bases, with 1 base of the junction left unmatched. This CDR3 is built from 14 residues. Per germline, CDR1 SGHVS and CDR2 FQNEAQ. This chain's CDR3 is CASSWGQGAYEQYF. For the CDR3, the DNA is TGTGCCAGCAGCTGGGGACAGGGGGCCTACGAGCAGTACTTC. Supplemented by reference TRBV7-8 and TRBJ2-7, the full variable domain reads GAGVSQSPRYKVAKRGQDVALRCDPISGHVSLFWYQQALGQGPEFLTYFQNEAQLDKSGLPSDRFFAERPEGSVSTLKIQRTQQEDSAVYLCASSWGQGAYEQYFGPGTRLTVT.

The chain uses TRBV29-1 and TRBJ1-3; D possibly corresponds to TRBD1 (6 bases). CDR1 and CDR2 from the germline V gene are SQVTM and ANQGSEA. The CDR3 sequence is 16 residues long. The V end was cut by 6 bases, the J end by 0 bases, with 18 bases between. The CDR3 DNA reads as TGCAGCGTGGGAACAGGGACGGGAGCCTCTGGAAACACCATATATTTT. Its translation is CSVGTGTGASGNTIYF.

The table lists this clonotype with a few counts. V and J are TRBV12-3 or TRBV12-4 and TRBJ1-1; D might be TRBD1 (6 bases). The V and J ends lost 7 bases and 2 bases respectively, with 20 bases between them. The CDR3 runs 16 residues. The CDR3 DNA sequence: TGTGCCAGCAATTTTGGACAGAGACTGATTAACACTGAAGCTTTCTTT. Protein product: CASNFGQRLINTEAFF.

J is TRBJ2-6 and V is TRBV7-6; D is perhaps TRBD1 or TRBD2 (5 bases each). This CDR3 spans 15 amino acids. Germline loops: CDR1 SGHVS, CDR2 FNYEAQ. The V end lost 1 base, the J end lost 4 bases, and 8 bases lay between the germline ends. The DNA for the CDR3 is TGTGCCAGCAGCTTAGGAGGGGTGGGGGCCAACGTCCTGACTTTC. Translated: CASSLGGVGANVLTF.

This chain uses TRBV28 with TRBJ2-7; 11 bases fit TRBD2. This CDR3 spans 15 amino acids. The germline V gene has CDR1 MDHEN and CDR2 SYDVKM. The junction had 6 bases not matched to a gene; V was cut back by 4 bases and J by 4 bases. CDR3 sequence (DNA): TGTGCCAGCAGTTCTTTAGCGGGAGGGCTATACGAGCAGTACTTC. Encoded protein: CASSSLAGGLYEQYF.

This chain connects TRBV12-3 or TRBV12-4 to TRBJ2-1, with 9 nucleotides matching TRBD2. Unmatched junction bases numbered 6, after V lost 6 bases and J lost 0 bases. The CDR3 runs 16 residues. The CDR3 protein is CASSPREGSSYNEQFF. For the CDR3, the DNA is TGTGCCAGCAGCCCGCGGGAGGGGAGCTCCTACAATGAGCAGTTCTTC.

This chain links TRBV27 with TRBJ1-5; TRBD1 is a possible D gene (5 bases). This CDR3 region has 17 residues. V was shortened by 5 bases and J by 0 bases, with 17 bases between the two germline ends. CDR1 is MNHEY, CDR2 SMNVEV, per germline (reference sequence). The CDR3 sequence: CASSPRQNRLSNQPQHF. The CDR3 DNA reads TGTGCCAGCAGTCCTCGACAGAACCGGCTTAGCAATCAGCCCCAGCATTTT.

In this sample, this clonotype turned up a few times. CDR3 region: CASSLAGGKMAFTDTQYF. The DNA of the CDR3 is TGCGCCAGCAGCTTGGCCGGGGGGAAGATGGCGTTCACAGATACGCAGTATTTT. V is TRBV5-1 and J is TRBJ2-3, with 7 nucleotides matching TRBD2. Trimming cost V 0 bases and J 2 bases; bases outside gene matches: 12. Looked up from germline, CDR1 is SGHRS and CDR2 is YFSETQ. This CDR3 is built from 18 residues.

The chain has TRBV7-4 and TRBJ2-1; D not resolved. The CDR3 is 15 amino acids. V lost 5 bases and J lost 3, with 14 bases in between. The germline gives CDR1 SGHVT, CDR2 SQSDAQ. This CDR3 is CASSPPGLFYNEQFF. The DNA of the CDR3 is TGTGCCAGCAGCCCCCCAGGTCTATTCTACAATGAGCAGTTCTTC.

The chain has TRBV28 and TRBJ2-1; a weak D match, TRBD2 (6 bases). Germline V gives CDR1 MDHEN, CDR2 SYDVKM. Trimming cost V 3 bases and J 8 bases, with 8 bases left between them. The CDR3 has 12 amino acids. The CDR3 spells CASSFRGYEQFF. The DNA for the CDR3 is TGTGCCAGCAGTTTTCGGGGGTATGAGCAGTTCTTC.